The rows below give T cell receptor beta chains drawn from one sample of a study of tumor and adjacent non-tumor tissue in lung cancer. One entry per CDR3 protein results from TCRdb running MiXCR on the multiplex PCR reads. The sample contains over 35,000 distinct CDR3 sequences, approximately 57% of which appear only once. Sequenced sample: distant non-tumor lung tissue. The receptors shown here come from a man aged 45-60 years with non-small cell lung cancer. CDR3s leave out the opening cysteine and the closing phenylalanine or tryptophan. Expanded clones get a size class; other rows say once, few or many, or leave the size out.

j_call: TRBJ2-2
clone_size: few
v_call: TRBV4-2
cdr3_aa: ASGQVKGQYTWELF

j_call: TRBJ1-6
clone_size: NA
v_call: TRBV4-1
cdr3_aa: PSSRTGTGDNSPLH

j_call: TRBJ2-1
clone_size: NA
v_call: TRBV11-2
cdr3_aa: ASGSDRGLHEQF

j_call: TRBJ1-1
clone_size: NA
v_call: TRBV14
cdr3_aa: ANSQDLNTEAF

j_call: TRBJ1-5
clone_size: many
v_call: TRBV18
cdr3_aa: ASSPEGTANQPQH

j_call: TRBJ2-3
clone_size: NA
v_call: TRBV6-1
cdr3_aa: ASSEARGGATGTQY

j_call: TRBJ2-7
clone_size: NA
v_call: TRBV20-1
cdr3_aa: SAPRGSATDYEQY

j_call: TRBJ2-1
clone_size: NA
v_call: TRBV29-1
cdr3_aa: SVEDLAGGRNERF

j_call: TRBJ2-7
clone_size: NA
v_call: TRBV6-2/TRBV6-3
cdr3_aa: VSGQGYSYEQY

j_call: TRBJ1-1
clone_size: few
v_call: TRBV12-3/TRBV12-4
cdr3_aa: ASSYRREMSTKAF

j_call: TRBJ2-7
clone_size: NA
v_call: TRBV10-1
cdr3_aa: ASSVRRSDGEQY

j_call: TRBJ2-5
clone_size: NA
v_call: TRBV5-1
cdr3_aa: ASSLGGTDQATQY

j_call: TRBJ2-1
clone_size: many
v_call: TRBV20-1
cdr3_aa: SASKGTSGNEQF

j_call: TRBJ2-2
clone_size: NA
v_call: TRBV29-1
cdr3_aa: SVDCRGGNTRELF

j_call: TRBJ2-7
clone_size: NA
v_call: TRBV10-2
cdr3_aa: ASREAGYEQY

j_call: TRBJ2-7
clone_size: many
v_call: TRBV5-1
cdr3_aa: ASSLVVAPYEQY

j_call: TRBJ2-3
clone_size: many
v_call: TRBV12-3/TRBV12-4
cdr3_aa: ASSPPTGGGDTQY

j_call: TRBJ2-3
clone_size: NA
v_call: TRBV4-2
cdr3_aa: TSSQDAPVGSRGADTQY

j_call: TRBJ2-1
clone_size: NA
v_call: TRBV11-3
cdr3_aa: ASSLERSEPV

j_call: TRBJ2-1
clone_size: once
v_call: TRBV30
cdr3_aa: VWSPLAAAGDNEQL

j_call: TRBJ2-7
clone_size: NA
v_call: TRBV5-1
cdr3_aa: ASRLDQAPVPHEQY

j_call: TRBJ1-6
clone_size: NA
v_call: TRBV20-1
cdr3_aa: SARMGQGGNSPLH

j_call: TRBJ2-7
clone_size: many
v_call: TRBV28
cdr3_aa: ASSLRYEQY

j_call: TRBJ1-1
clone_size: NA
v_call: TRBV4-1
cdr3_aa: ASNQVDTNTEAF

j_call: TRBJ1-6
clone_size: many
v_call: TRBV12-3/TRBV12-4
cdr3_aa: ASSTGTGVSPLH

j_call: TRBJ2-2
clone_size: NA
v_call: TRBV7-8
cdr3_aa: ASNSSHSNTVEVF

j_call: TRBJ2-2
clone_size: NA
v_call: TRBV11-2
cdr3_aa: DSCLMGGNTGELF

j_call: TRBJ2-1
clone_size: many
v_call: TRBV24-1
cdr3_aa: ATSDSGTGGNEQF

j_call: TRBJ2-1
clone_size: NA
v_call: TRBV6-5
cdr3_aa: VSRGGQGYNEHF

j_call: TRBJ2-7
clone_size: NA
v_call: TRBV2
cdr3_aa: ASSPRNEQY

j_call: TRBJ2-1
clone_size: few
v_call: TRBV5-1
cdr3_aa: ASSLAGGLASSYNEQF

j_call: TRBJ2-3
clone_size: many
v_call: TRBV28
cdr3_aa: ASSFLAGTDTQY

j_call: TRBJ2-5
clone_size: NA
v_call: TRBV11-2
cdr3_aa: ASSLSGLAGGPYMTQY

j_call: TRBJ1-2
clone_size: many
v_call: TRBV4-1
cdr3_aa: ASSTSGQETYGYT

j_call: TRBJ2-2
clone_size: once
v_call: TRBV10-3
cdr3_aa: PISGTRANTGELF

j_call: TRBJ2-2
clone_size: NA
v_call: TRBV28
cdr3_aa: ASSLPSSPNPNTGELL

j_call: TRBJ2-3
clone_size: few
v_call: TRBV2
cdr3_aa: ASSDLYRGELDTQY

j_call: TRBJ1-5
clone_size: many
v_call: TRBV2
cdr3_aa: ATLGQGASTQH

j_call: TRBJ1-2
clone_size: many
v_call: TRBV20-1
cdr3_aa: SAFHRGTVYGYT

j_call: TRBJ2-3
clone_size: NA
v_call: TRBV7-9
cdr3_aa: ASSLELVPNTEY

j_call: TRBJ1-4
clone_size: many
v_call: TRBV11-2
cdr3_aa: ASSLGVRATSEKLF

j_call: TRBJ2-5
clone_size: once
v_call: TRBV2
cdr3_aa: ASRRGGAVETQY

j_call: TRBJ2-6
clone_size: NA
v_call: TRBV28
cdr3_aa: ASSLSGTGGSGANVMT

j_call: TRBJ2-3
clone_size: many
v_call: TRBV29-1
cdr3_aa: SVSGQGLADTQY

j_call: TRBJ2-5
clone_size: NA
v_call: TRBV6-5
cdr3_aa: AGSFGGGSETQY

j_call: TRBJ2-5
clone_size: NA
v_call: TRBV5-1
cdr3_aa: ANSPGTSGLGVETQY

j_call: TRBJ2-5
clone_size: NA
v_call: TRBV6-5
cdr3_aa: ASRDSQETQN

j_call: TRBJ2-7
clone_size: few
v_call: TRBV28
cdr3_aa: ASSLWQLSASGNRQDGYEQY

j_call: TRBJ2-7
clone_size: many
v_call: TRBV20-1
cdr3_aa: SASLPRAGRASYEQY